This T cell receptor beta chain was sequenced in a study of blood T cell repertoires in COVID-19. For the study at large: The United States, Italy and Spain supplied acute and convalescent COVID-19 samples. T cells, B-cell-depleted T cells, or PBMCs supplied cDNA or gDNA.

In the authors' methods: Nucleated cell counts were estimated from reference gene primer amplification. The table came from immunoSEQ multiplex PCR; TCRdb's copy has only in-frame clones and leaves some out. V and J calls and clone size follow that table, whereas D and trimming were derived from the DNA. The table shows approximately 430,000 clones, with about nine tenths occurring only once. Material for sequencing was peripheral blood. This sequence originates from a woman in her 30s with active or convalescent COVID-19.

DNA of the CDR3: TGTGCCAGCAGCCTTCAGGGAAGGTACAACTATGGCTACACCTTC. Amino acids: CASSLQGRYNYGYTF. The rearrangement uses TRBV21-1 and TRBJ1-2; the table gives TRBD1 as D, unverified against the DNA. TRBV21-1 is designated a pseudogene. CDR3 size: 15 residues.